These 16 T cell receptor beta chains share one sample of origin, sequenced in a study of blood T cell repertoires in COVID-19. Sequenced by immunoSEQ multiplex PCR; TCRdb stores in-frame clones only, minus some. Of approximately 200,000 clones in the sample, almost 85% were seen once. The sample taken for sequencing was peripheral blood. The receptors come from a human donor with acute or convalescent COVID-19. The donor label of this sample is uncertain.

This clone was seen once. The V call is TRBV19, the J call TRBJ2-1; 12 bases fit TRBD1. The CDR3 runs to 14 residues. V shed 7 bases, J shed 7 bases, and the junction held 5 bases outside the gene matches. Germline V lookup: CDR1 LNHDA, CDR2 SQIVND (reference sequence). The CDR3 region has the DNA TGTGCCAGTAAGGGGACAGGGGGCTGGAATGAGCAGTTCTTC. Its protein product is CASKGTGGWNEQFF.

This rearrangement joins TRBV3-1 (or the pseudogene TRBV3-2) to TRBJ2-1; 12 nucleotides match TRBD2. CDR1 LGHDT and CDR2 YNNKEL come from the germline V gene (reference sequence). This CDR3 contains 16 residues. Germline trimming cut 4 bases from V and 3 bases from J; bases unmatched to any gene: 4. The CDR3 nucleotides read TGTGCCAGCAGCCTGCGGACTAGCGGGAACTACAATGAGCAGTTCTTC. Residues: CASSLRTSGNYNEQFF.

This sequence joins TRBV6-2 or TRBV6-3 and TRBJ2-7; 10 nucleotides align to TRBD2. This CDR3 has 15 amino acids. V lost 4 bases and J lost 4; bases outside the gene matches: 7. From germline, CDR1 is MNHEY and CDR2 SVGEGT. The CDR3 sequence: CASSLTSGNIYEQYF. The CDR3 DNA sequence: TGTGCCAGCAGTTTAACTAGCGGGAACATTTACGAGCAGTACTTC.

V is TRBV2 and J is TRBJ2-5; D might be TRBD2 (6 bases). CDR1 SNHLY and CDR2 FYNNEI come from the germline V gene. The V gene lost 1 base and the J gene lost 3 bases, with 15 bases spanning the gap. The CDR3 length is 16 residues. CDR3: CASSEGGVLREETQYF. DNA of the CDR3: TGTGCCAGCAGTGAAGGGGGGGTCCTGAGGGAAGAGACCCAGTACTTC.

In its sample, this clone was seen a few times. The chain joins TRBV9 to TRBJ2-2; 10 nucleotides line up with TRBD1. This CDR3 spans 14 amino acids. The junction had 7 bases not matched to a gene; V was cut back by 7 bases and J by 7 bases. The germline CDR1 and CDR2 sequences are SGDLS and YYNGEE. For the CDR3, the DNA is TGTGCCAGCTATCCGGGACAGGGGAACGGGGAGCTGTTTTTT. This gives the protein CASYPGQGNGELFF.

DNA for the CDR3: TGTGCCACCAGCCGGGGACTAGCGGGGGTTGTTAATGAGCAGTTCTTC. Encoded protein: CATSRGLAGVVNEQFF. The V call is TRBV24-1, the J call TRBJ2-1, with 14 bases aligning to TRBD2. This CDR3 region has 16 residues. The V segment lost 7 bases and the J segment 7 bases; nucleotides outside the gene matches: 8. In germline, CDR1 is KGHDR, CDR2 SFDVKD.

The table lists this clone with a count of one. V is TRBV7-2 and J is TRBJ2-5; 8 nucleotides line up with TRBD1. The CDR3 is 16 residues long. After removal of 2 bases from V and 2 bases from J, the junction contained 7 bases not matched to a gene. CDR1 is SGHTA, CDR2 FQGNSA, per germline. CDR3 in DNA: TGTGCCAGCAGCTTACTGTTGACAGGGGTACAAGAGACCCAGTACTTC. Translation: CASSLLLTGVQETQYF.

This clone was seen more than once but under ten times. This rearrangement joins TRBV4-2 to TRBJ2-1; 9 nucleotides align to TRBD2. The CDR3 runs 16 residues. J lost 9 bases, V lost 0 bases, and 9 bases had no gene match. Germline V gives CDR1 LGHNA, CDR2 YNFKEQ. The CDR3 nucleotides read TGTGCCAGCAGCCAAGATAGGGTAGCGGGAGTGGTTGAGCAGTTCTTC. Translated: CASSQDRVAGVVEQFF.

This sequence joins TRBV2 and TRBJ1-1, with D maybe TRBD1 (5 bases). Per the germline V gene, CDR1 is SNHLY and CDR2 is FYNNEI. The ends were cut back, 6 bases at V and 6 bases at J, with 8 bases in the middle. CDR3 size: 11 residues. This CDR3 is CASRTGAEAFF. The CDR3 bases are TGTGCCAGCAGAACAGGCGCTGAAGCTTTCTTT.

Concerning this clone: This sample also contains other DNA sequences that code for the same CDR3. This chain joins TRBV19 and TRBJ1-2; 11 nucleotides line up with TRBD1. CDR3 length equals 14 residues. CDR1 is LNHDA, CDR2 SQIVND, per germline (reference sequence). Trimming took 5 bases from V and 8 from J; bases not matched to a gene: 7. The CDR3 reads CASSEDRGRRGYTF. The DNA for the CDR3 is TGTGCCAGTAGTGAGGACAGGGGGCGCCGGGGCTACACCTTC.

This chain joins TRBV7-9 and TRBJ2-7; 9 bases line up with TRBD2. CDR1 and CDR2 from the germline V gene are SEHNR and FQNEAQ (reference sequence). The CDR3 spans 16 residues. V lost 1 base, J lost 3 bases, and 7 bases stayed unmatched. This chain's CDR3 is CASSLGSSGSRYEQYF. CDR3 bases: TGTGCCAGCAGCTTAGGAAGTAGCGGGAGCCGCTACGAGCAGTACTTC.

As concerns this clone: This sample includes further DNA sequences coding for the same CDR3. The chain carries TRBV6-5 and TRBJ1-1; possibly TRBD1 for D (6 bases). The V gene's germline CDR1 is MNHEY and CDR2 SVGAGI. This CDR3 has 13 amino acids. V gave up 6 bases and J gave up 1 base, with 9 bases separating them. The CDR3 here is CASRWTENTEAFF. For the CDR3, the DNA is TGTGCCAGCAGGTGGACAGAGAACACTGAAGCTTTCTTT.

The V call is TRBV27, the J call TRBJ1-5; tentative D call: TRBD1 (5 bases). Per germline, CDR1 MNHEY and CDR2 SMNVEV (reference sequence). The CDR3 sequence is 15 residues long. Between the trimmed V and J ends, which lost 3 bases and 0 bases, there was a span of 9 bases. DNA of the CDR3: TGTGCCAGCAGTTTCGACAGCTATAGCAATCAGCCCCAGCATTTT. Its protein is CASSFDSYSNQPQHF.

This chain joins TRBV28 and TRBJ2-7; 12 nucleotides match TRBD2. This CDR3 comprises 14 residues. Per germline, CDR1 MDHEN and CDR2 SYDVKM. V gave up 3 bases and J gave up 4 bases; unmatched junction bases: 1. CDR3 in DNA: TGTGCCAGCAGTTTGGGGACTAGCGGGTACGAGCAGTACTTC. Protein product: CASSLGTSGYEQYF.

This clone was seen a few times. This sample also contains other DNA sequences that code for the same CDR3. The CDR3 protein is CASSPGQGNTGELFF. The CDR3 DNA reads as TGTGCCAGCTCACCGGGGCAGGGGAACACCGGGGAGCTGTTTTTT. V gene TRBV18 combines with J gene TRBJ2-2; tentative D call: TRBD1 (5 bases). This CDR3 contains 15 residues. Germline assignment: CDR1 KGHSH and CDR2 LQKENI. The V end was cut by 3 bases, the J end by 1 base, with 9 bases between.

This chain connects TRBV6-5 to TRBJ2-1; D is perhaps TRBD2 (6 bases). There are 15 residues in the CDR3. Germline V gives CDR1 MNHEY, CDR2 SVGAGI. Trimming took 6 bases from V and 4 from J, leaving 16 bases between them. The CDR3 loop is CASSLVAGSYNEQFF. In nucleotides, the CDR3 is TGTGCCAGCAGCCTCGTCGCGGGAAGTTACAATGAGCAGTTCTTC.